This TCR beta chain was sequenced during a study of cytomegalovirus exposure and HLA in healthy donors (dated by TCRdb to about 2017). Study-level background: An earlier analysis of several hundred of the donors reported about 260 Gb of sequence data and 90 million to 120 million unique TCR beta sequences obtained from about 179 million T cells. Around 320 gigabases of sequencing data and tens of millions of unique TCR sequences were included in an early release covering about 700 HLA-typed donors. Among the roughly 400 genotyped donors, more than 70% belonged to the genetic ancestry cluster associated with self-reported Caucasian donors. The aim of the study was to test whether cataloging public T cell receptors could identify signatures of past pathogen exposure. The T cell repertoires of 550 to 850 subjects were profiled by immunosequencing and related to cytomegalovirus serostatus. A separate validation cohort of roughly 130 different subjects was used in addition to the 666-subject first cohort. High-throughput TCR immunosequencing, statistical association of individual TCRs with disease status, and machine learning were combined to predict cytomegalovirus infection status. A later analysis re-examined previously published TCR beta repertoires from around 670 donors and added high-resolution HLA genotyping to investigate patterns of TCR occurrence. Rather than using new phenotypic data, the later analysis identified candidate immune exposures from TCR beta sequences and from how often those sequences occurred across donors. In an earlier analysis of several hundred of the donors, high-throughput TCR beta sequencing was used to judge whether each TCR beta V gene segment behaved as functional or pseudogenic. Donor age, sex, ethnicity and CMV serostatus were collected together with the repertoire data. In a later genetic analysis, genome-wide SNP genotypes for 398 of the 666 donors were used, and that subset was treated as a discovery cohort. All discovery cohort repertoires had been generated on a single sequencing platform. Class I and class II HLA loci were covered by the typing at four-digit resolution. Typing coverage varied by locus: roughly 629-630 donors for A, B, C, DRB1 and DQB1; some 520 for DQA1; about 570 for DPA1; 450 to 480 for DPB1. Five DR-DQ haplotypes were handled as single units for association and clustering because linkage in the cohort was strong. Among roughly 370 genotyped donors of the cohort, an average of roughly 240,000 unique TCR beta nucleotide sequences were sequenced per donor, roughly 18% of them non-productive.

Results and caveats for the whole study, not just this receptor: The presence/absence analyses assumed that sequencing depth was roughly uniform across donors, and that assumption may not be true. According to a later analysis, most CMV-associated TCR beta chains appeared to be HLA-restricted, and the HLA associations seemed to be driven largely by CMV exposure. In a later analysis, TCR association rates were found to vary across HLA loci, with the most associated TCRs seen for DRB1 alleles and the fewest for HLA-C alleles. Cytomegalovirus status was reported to be diagnosed by the classifier with high specificity and sensitivity in both the original and validation cohorts. Because some donors lacked HLA typing at each locus, the association tests relied only on the typed subset. Linkage disequilibrium might explain the correlated functional status among segregating V segments, but an unknown experimental factor could not be ruled out. A few of the identified cytomegalovirus-associated TCR beta chains were confirmed in vitro to be specific for cytomegalovirus antigens. In the study, 150 to 200 TCR beta chains were listed as associated with cytomegalovirus. When HLA alleles, especially DR and DQ, strongly co-occurred, attributing TCR associations to individual alleles was difficult. An association between a missense DCLRE1C variant and V-gene and J-gene trimming of TCR beta chains was found in a later genetic analysis and replicated in an independent cohort. This cohort had only TCR beta chains sequenced, and the lack of alpha or paired-chain data limited which features could be detected. Across donors, most TCR sequences were observed very rarely, whereas some public TCRs were present in many individuals. In a later analysis, several top co-occurrence clusters were reported to appear linked to parvovirus B19, influenza, CMV and Epstein-Barr virus. In an earlier analysis of 450 to 750 of the donors, most TCR beta V segments appeared in productive rearrangements about 87% or about 30% of the time, broadly matching IMGT annotations. The earlier analysis of approximately 560 of the donors excluded roughly 17 rarely observed V segments, including chromosome 9 orphons, because counts were too low. Because the 87-base-pair reads could not distinguish some IMGT-functional V segments, including TRBV6-2 and TRBV6-3, those segments were excluded. Compared with equally common non-associated chains, HLA-associated TCR beta chains in a later analysis were more clonally expanded and had lower generation probabilities. A cluster of highly shared sequence variants was judged likely to be a technical artifact of the sequencing pipeline. The only immune exposure information available for the cohort was CMV serostatus. The authors suggested that the approach could potentially be generalized to other disease states and immunological phenotypes. A further reported finding was that TCR beta sequences accurately predicted the HLA-A and HLA-B alleles for most subjects in the first cohort. At a false discovery rate of 0.05, a later analysis linked 15,000 to 20,000 TCR beta sequences to specific HLA alleles. According to a later genetic analysis, donors in an Asian-associated ancestry cluster had fewer N-insertions in productive TCRs than the roughly 700-donor mean.

The library came from the immunoSEQ multiplex PCR assay. For the multiplex PCR, a mixture combining 60 forward primers for TCR Vbeta segments and 13 reverse primers for TCR Jbeta segments was used. Amplification of the CDR3 region of rearranged TCR beta genes was performed with a multiplex PCR assay on genomic DNA. On the Illumina HiSeq System, the amplified TCR beta libraries were sequenced as 87-base-pair reads. The published analysis was carried out like this. In a later analysis, some 80 million unique TCR beta chains were counted across the 500 to 850 repertoires, and around 11 million of these chains were shared by at least two donors. Raw reads were error-corrected and collapsed into unique sequences by a nearest-neighbor algorithm in which closely related sequences were merged to remove PCR and sequencing errors. Alignment of CDR3 sequences to IMGT reference sequences was used to assign V, D and J gene segments. Each retained sequence needed at least a six-nucleotide match to both a V gene segment and a J gene segment. Rearrangements were classified as productive when the CDR3 lacked stop codons and remained in frame with V and J, and all other rearrangements were classified as non-productive. CDR3 was defined according to IMGT convention as the region running from the second conserved V-encoded cysteine to the conserved J-encoded phenylalanine. Sequences without an unambiguous match to a single V gene segment were excluded from the earlier analysis of 450 to 650 of the donors. An earlier analysis of several hundred of the donors called V segments functional above 56.7% productive rearrangements and segregating when the between-donor standard deviation exceeded 5%. A statistical classification framework was built for diagnosing cytomegalovirus status from the catalog of TCR beta chain sequences. A later analysis assigned V and J genes by comparing TCR nucleotide sequences with IMGT/GENE-DB human TR gene sequences. Using the TCRdist pipeline, a later analysis assigned CDR3 sequences along with most-parsimonious VDJ recombination scenarios. A later analysis defined each TCR beta chain by its CDR3 amino acid sequence plus V-gene family, and excluded reads lacking a unique V-gene family. As a way to deal with suspected cross-contamination and a sequencing artifact, a later analysis dropped roughly 620 nucleotide sequences that were highly shared and had low generation probability. For each public chain, a later analysis derived a clonal expansion index from normalized ranks of inferred template counts within each repertoire. A later analysis computed generation probabilities with a VDJ recombination model fitted to out-of-frame rearrangements, and checked the results against IGoR. Hypergeometric tests were used in a later analysis to score TCR-TCR, TCR-HLA and TCR-CMV co-occurrence, with a repertoire-size bias correction applied to the TCR pairs. A later analysis estimated false discovery rates by permuting HLA or CMV assignments 20 times. A later analysis grouped co-occurring TCRs with DBSCAN, adding TCRdist sequence similarity when clustering within HLA-allele-positive subsets. Co-occurrence clustering excluded repertoires with fewer than 30,000 or more than 120,000 public chains, plus five with anomalous nucleotide sharing. In TCRdb, the immuneACCESS table is reduced to in-frame sequences with V and J assigned. These tables do not hold every clone; where another copy was compared, an unresolved V gene accounts for under half, and the others remain unexplained. V and J calls and clone size are copied from that table; D and trimming were computed from the DNA. Counted in this sample were fewer than 150,000 clones; 73% of them appeared once. The ten largest clones add up to around 15% of the sample.

The cohort was made up of roughly 670 healthy bone marrow donors. At the time of sampling, every cohort member was nominally healthy, though immune exposures that went unrecorded were likely present. CMV serostatus was positive for around 310 and negative for 352 of the 666 cohort members, and was not recorded for this donor. Every donor gave a peripheral blood sample, and the peripheral blood mononuclear cells from that sample were used for TCR beta sequencing. Genomic DNA was extracted from the blood cell samples with the Qiagen DNeasy Blood Extraction Kit. Regarding this clone: Its cognate antigen has yet to be identified. No clone much larger than this one lies a single base away; base qualities are absent.

The junction shows trimming of 6 bases on V and 3 bases on J, and the gene matches do not reach 4 bases of it. Reading from cysteine to phenylalanine, the CDR3 counts 13 amino acids. The read is trimmed to its CDR3 DNA, 39 bases read in frame from base 1. The germline V gene sets CDR1 to ENHRY and CDR2 to SYGVKD. Specimen: PBMCs. The sequence joins TRBV10-3 to TRBJ1-1; 7 of the junction bases match TRBD1. This TCR derives from a human donor in good health. The nucleotides read TGTGCCATCAGCTACAGGGGAGACACTGAAGCTTTCTTT. Its coded protein is CAISYRGDTEAFF.